The TCR beta chain described here comes from a study of T cell responses to AZD1222 COVID-19 vaccine. TCRdb keeps only in-frame clones here, not all; method: immunoSEQ multiplex PCR. The repertoire holds fewer than 150,000 clones, with about 92% as singletons. This TCR derives from an adult who received the AZD1222 COVID-19 vaccine. This specimen consisted of peripheral blood, obtained 28 days after the second AZD1222 dose.

The CDR3 DNA reads as TGTGCCAGCTCACCTGGAACAGGGTCCGATCAGCCCCAGCATTTT. Amino acids: CASSPGTGSDQPQHF. The V gene is TRBV18, the J gene TRBJ1-5; D perhaps matches TRBD1 (6 bases). The length of the CDR3 is 15 residues. CDR1 and CDR2 from the germline V gene are KGHSH and LQKENI. V was shortened by 3 bases and J by 5 bases, with 14 bases between the two germline ends.